The present entry profiles one T cell receptor beta chain with its context. This same CDR3 is encoded by further DNA sequences in the sample. The sample belongs to a study of T cell responses to AZD1222 COVID-19 vaccine. Using immunoSEQ multiplex PCR, the repertoire was profiled, and TCRdb retains in-frame clones only, with some absent. The table records about 140,000 clones, around 90% of them present only once. The length of the CDR3 is 13 residues. With V trimmed by 3 bases and J by 8 bases, 4 bases remained unmatched. The sequencing here drew on peripheral blood, taken 28 days after the second dose of the MenACWY control vaccine. This sequence joins TRBV12-3 or TRBV12-4 and TRBJ1-2; 9 positions agree with TRBD1. The receptor comes from an adult who received the MenACWY meningococcal vaccine as a control. CDR3 sequence: CASSLGQGEGYTF. The CDR3 DNA follows: TGTGCCAGCAGTTTGGGACAGGGTGAGGGCTACACCTTC.